Listed below are T cell receptor beta chains from one sample, sequenced in a study of blood T cell repertoires in COVID-19. Sequenced by immunoSEQ multiplex PCR; TCRdb stores in-frame clones only, minus some. The table shows approximately 260,000 clones, with 79% occurring only once. Sequenced sample: peripheral blood. The receptors derive from a woman between 35 and 50 years old with active or convalescent COVID-19. The CDR3 runs from the conserved cysteine through the conserved F or W. A D gene is named only where the DNA matches it firmly. The size entry is marked missing in some rows and otherwise reads once, few, many or a size class.

DNA: TGTGCCATACGGGGGGAGACGGATGAGCAGTTCTTC; CDR3: CAIRGETDEQFF; J: TRBJ2-1; size: .; V: TRBV10-3; D: TRBD2
DNA: TGTGCCTGGGCCCCTGGGGGCGGGCAAGAGACCCAGTACTTC; CDR3: CAWAPGGGQETQYF; J: TRBJ2-5; size: .; V: TRBV30; D: .
DNA: TGTGCCAGCAGCTTAAGCGGCTCTGGAAACACCATATATTTT; CDR3: CASSLSGSGNTIYF; J: TRBJ1-3; size: few; V: TRBV5-5; D: .
DNA: TGTGCCAGAAGCTGGACGGGCACAGGGGGCCGAGGGGGTGGCTACACCTTC; CDR3: CARSWTGTGGRGGGYTF; J: TRBJ1-2; size: .; V: TRBV5-3; D: TRBD1
DNA: TGTGCCAGCAGCCCAGGGACAGCTCAAACCTATGGCTACACCTTC; CDR3: CASSPGTAQTYGYTF; J: TRBJ1-2; size: .; V: TRBV7-2; D: TRBD1
DNA: TGCGCCAGCAGCCAAGATAGCCAGGGTAGGACCTCTGGAAACACCATATATTTT; CDR3: CASSQDSQGRTSGNTIYF; J: TRBJ1-3; size: .; V: TRBV4-1; D: .
DNA: TGTGCCAGCAGCGTTGGGACAGCCAACTCTGGAAACACCATATATTTT; CDR3: CASSVGTANSGNTIYF; J: TRBJ1-3; size: .; V: TRBV9; D: TRBD1
DNA: TGCGCCAGCAGCTCCCGACTGACAGGGAAGAAGGATGGCTACACCTTC; CDR3: CASSSRLTGKKDGYTF; J: TRBJ1-2; size: .; V: TRBV5-1; D: TRBD1
DNA: TGTGCCAGCAGCCCGGGGGAGTTTGGTCAGCCCCAGCATTTT; CDR3: CASSPGEFGQPQHF; J: TRBJ1-5; size: once; V: TRBV27; D: .
DNA: TGTGCCAGCAGCCCAACAGACACTCATGGCTACACCTTC; CDR3: CASSPTDTHGYTF; J: TRBJ1-2; size: .; V: TRBV9; D: .
DNA: TGTGCCAGCAGTTTATCGGCGCAGGGGGCTGGCACTAATGAAAAACTGTTTTTT; CDR3: CASSLSAQGAGTNEKLFF; J: TRBJ1-4; size: .; V: TRBV27; D: TRBD1
DNA: TGTGCCAGCAGCATGACAGTGGGCTATGGCTACACCTTC; CDR3: CASSMTVGYGYTF; J: TRBJ1-2; size: few; V: TRBV28; D: .